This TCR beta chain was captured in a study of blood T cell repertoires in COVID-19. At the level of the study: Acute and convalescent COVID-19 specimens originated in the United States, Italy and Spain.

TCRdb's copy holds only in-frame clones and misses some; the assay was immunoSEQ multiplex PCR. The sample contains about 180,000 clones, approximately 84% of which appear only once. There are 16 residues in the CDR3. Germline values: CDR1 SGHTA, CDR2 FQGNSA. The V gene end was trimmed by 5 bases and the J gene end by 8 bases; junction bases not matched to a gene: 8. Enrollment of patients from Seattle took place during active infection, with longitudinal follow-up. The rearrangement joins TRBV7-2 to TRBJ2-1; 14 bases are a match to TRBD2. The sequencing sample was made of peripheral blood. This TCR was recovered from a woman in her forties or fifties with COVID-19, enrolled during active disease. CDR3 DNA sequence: TGTGCCAGCAGCCACAGCCGACTAGCGGGGGGGGATGAGCAGTTCTTC. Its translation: CASSHSRLAGGDEQFF.